This T cell receptor beta chain originates from a study of shared T cell receptors in the human thymus. Clones were sequenced by immunoSEQ multiplex PCR, and TCRdb holds only the in-frame ones, with some missing. Of roughly 550,000 clones in the sample, roughly 74% were seen once. Trimming took off 0 bases at V and 4 bases at J, with 28 bases between the two ends. The germline V gene encodes CDR1 LGHNA and CDR2 YSLEER. The CDR3 runs to 20 residues. The same data also contributed to another study, on human thymus T cells. That study reports: The related literature has documented a marked overlap of thymic repertoires among unrelated individuals.

The TCR sequence derives from a boy in the first two years of life with a congenital heart defect. Sequenced input: thymocytes. The chain has TRBV4-3 and TRBJ2-7; TRBD1 might be the D (5 bases). The CDR3 DNA reads TGCGCCAGCAGCCAAGATTTTCCGGTGTTTCCCTCCGGACATGCTTACGAGCAGTACTTC. Encoded protein: CASSQDFPVFPSGHAYEQYF.